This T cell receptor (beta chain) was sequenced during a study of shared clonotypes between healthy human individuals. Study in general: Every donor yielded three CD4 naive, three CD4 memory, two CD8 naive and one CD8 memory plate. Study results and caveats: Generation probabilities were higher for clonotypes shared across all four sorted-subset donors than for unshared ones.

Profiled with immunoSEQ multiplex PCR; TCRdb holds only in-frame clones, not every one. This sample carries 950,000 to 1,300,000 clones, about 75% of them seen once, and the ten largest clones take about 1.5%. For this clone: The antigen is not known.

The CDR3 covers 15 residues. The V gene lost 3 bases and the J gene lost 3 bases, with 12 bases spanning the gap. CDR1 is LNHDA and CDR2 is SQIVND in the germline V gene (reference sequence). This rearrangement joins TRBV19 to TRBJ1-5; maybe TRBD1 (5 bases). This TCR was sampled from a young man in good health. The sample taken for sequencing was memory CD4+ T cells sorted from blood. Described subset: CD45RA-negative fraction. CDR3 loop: CASSIAGTNNQPQHF. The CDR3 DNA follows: TGTGCCAGTAGTATTGCAGGGACTAACAATCAGCCCCAGCATTTT. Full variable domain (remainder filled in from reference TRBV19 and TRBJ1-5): DGGITQSPKYLFRKEGQNVTLSCEQNLNHDAMYWYRQDPGQGLRLIYYSQIVNDFQKGDIAEGYSVSREKKESFPLTVTSAQKNPTAFYLCASSIAGTNNQPQHFGDGTRLSIL.